This T cell receptor (beta chain) emerged from a study of T cell repertoires in cytomegalovirus infection. This clonotype was picked up many times. Its antigen is currently unknown. Findings and limits, study-wide: Cumulative public TCR beta family frequency identified carriers of CMV plus the relevant HLA.

Via MiXCR, TCRdb re-called the reads, giving one row per CDR3 protein. Counted here are about 320,000 distinct CDR3 sequences, around a tenth occurring once; the ten biggest clones make up 3.5% to 4.5%. The CDR3 extends over 15 amino acids. Trimming stripped 5 bases from V and 0 bases from J, with 10 bases between. CDR1 is MDHEN, CDR2 SYDVKM, per germline. This TCR was recovered from a human donor in good health (CMV status not recorded). Some clones in this sample may be carry-over from other donors' samples. The J gene is TRBJ1-4, the V gene TRBV28; D is unclear. Sequencing was performed on PBMCs. CDR3: CASSVPSATNEKLFF. DNA of the CDR3: TGTGCCAGCAGTGTCCCCTCTGCAACTAATGAAAAACTGTTTTTT.